What follows are 32 T cell receptor beta chains derived from one specimen sequenced in a study of neurological immune-mediated disorders. Via MiXCR, TCRdb re-called the 5' RACE reads, giving one row per CDR3 protein. The sample has over 35,000 distinct CDR3 sequences, approximately 12% seen once. Sequencing used PBMCs. These receptors were obtained from a female donor in good health.

This clonotype was seen repeatedly, ten times or more. The chain carries TRBV20-1 and TRBJ2-1; 11 bases line up with TRBD2. After removal of 3 bases from V and 7 bases from J, the junction contained 14 bases not matched to a gene. CDR3 size: 17 residues. Germline CDR1 and CDR2: DFQATT and SNEGSKA (reference sequence). The CDR3 spells CSASVPVAGGPGNEQFF. CDR3 sequence (DNA): TGCAGTGCTAGTGTCCCCGTAGCGGGAGGGCCGGGGAATGAGCAGTTCTTC.

This clonotype came up many times. The V call is TRBV29-1, the J call TRBJ2-2; 8 bases line up with TRBD1. Germline-derived CDR1 and CDR2 are SQVTM and ANQGSEA. J was trimmed by 2 bases and V by 6 bases; bases with no gene match: 8. This CDR3 has 15 amino acids. CDR3 amino acids: CSVRPTGANTGELFF. Written as DNA, the CDR3 is TGCAGCGTGAGACCGACAGGGGCCAACACCGGGGAGCTGTTTTTT.

This clonotype was observed many times. This chain connects TRBV5-8 to TRBJ1-1; no reliable D call. V dropped 3 bases and J dropped 0 bases, with 18 bases sitting between them. This CDR3 comprises 17 residues. The germline gives CDR1 SGHTS, CDR2 YDEGEE. Here the CDR3 reads CASSYEGDLILNTEAFF. For the CDR3, the DNA is TGTGCCAGCAGCTACGAAGGAGACCTTATTCTGAACACTGAAGCTTTCTTT.

This clonotype was picked up many times. This rearrangement joins TRBV3-1 to TRBJ2-3; a weak D match, TRBD2 (6 bases). This CDR3 region has 16 residues. The germline V gene encodes CDR1 LGHDT and CDR2 YNNKEL (reference sequence). The V end lost 4 bases, the J end lost 3 bases, and 17 bases lay between the germline ends. CDR3 protein: CASSRQSGGRTDTQYF. DNA of the CDR3: TGTGCCAGCAGCCGGCAATCCGGAGGGAGGACAGATACGCAGTATTTT.

This clonotype appeared many times. The chain employs TRBV19 and TRBJ2-3; no clear D gene. The CDR3 is made up of 12 amino acids. Germline-derived CDR1 and CDR2 are LNHDA and SQIVND (reference sequence). V lost 9 bases to trimming and J lost 2 bases, with 9 bases between them. As DNA, the CDR3 is TGTGCCAGCCGGCAGTCCACAGATACGCAGTATTTT. This gives the protein CASRQSTDTQYF.

The CDR3 DNA sequence: TGCAGTGTCCGCGATGGGGGCACAGATACGCAGTATTTT. It codes for CSVRDGGTDTQYF. The rearrangement links TRBV20-1 to TRBJ2-3; D unclear. Germline-derived CDR1 and CDR2 are DFQATT and SNEGSKA (reference sequence). V lost 7 bases and J 1 base, leaving 12 bases between the germline ends. The CDR3 is made up of 13 amino acids.

This clonotype has at least ten counts. The chain combines TRBV30 with TRBJ2-7, with D uncertain. Trimming cost V 1 base and J 7 bases, with 8 bases left between them. Germline V gene data show CDR1 as GTSNPN and CDR2 as SVGIG (reference sequence). CDR3 size: 11 residues. DNA for the CDR3: TGTGCCTGGAGTGCCTTCGAGGAGCAGTACTTC. Protein sequence: CAWSAFEEQYF.

In this sample, this clonotype turned up many times. The genes are TRBV5-1 and TRBJ1-1; D ambiguous. The CDR3 has 16 residues. CDR1 is SGHRS, CDR2 YFSETQ, per germline. Deletions cut 0 bases from V and 3 bases from J, with 15 bases between. CDR3 sequence (DNA): TGCGCCAGCAGCTTGGCTCCCGGGCAGGACTACACTGAAGCTTTCTTT. This encodes CASSLAPGQDYTEAFF.

This clonotype was detected many times. V gene TRBV7-3 combines with J gene TRBJ2-5; no clear D. Germline V gene sequence: CDR1 SGHTA, CDR2 FQGTGA. Trimming left V 4 bases short and J 2 bases short, with 8 bases between. The CDR3 is 13 amino acids. This chain's CDR3 is CASSWNWQETQYF. The CDR3 region has the DNA TGTGCCAGCAGCTGGAACTGGCAAGAGACCCAGTACTTC.

This clonotype appeared many times. The V gene is TRBV5-1, the J gene TRBJ2-5; D is uncertain. The germline V gene encodes CDR1 SGHRS and CDR2 YFSETQ. CDR3 size: 16 residues. Trimming took 6 bases from V and 0 from J, leaving 18 bases between them. The CDR3 spells CASTRGAGTYQETQYF. The CDR3 nucleotides are TGCGCCAGCACCAGAGGAGCCGGAACGTACCAAGAGACCCAGTACTTC. Together with reference TRBV5-1 and TRBJ2-5, the CDR3 gives the full variable domain: KAGVTQTPRYLIKTRGQQVTLSCSPISGHRSVSWYQQTPGQGLQFLFEYFSETQRNKGNFPGRFSGRQFSNSRSEMNVSTLELGDSALYLCASTRGAGTYQETQYFGPGTRLLVL.

There are many counts of this clonotype. This chain connects TRBV27 to TRBJ1-1; D is ambiguous. Trimming removed 2 bases at V and 2 bases at J, with 15 bases between. Germline lookup yields CDR1 MNHEY and CDR2 SMNVEV (reference sequence). CDR3 size: 16 residues. In DNA, the CDR3 is TGTGCCAGCAGTTTAGGAGTGGGTAGGCTAAACACTGAAGCTTTCTTT. Protein product: CASSLGVGRLNTEAFF.

This clonotype was detected many times. J is TRBJ1-1 and V is TRBV5-6; D perhaps matches TRBD1 (6 bases). Germline CDR1 is SGHDT and CDR2 is YYEEEE. The CDR3 is made up of 14 amino acids. Between the trimmed V and J ends, which lost 4 bases and 3 bases, there was a span of 13 bases. Here the CDR3 DNA reads TGTGCCAGCAGCCGGAGGCAGGGGTACACTGAAGCTTTCTTT. Amino acid sequence: CASSRRQGYTEAFF.

The table lists this clonotype with many counts. V gene TRBV6-5 combines with J gene TRBJ2-1, with D possibly matching TRBD1 (6 bases). V dropped 6 bases and J dropped 4 bases, with 10 bases sitting between them. Germline values: CDR1 MNHEY, CDR2 SVGAGI. The length of the CDR3 is 13 residues. CDR3 residues: CASSTDSYNEQFF. CDR3 nucleotides: TGTGCCAGCAGCACGGACAGTTACAATGAGCAGTTCTTC.

This clonotype appeared many times. This chain joins TRBV7-9 and TRBJ1-1; the match to TRBD1 covers 8 bases. The CDR3 length is 16 residues. Looked up from germline, CDR1 is SEHNR and CDR2 is FQNEAQ (reference sequence). Trimming at V came to 5 bases and at J to 5 bases, leaving 13 bases not matched to a gene. Here the CDR3 reads CASSHGRDRGKTEAFF. For the CDR3, the DNA is TGTGCCAGCAGCCACGGGCGAGACAGGGGAAAGACTGAAGCTTTCTTT.

To note about this clonotype: A read error may explain this, as a much larger clone is one base away. DNA for the CDR3: TGTGCCAGCAGTTCGAGCAGGGATAATTCACCCCTCCACTTT. It translates to CASSSSRDNSPLHF. V gene TRBV6-2 or TRBV6-3 combines with J gene TRBJ1-6; tentative D call: TRBD1 (5 bases). The length of the CDR3 is 14 residues. Trimming cost V 4 bases and J 5 bases, with 9 bases left between them. Germline loops: CDR1 MNHEY, CDR2 SVGEGT.

This clonotype has ten or more counts. The chain recombines TRBV19 with TRBJ1-5; a possible D gene is TRBD1 (6 bases). Germline-derived CDR1 and CDR2 are LNHDA and SQIVND (reference sequence). The V gene lost 4 bases and the J gene lost 2 bases, with 12 bases spanning the gap. The CDR3 runs to 15 residues. CDR3 in amino acids: CASSSVEGGNQPQHF. In DNA form, the CDR3 reads TGTGCCAGTAGTAGCGTTGAGGGGGGCAATCAGCCCCAGCATTTT.

The chain joins TRBV29-1 to TRBJ2-7, with D perhaps TRBD2 (5 bases). Trimming took 4 bases from V and 1 from J, leaving 8 bases between them. This CDR3 has 12 residues. Germline CDR1 and CDR2: SQVTM and ANQGSEA. The CDR3 DNA sequence: TGCAGCGTTGTCGAGGGATCCTACGAGCAGTACTTC. It translates to CSVVEGSYEQYF.

The V gene is TRBV4-1, the J gene TRBJ2-3; 7 nucleotides agree with TRBD2. V was pared by 3 bases and J by 2 bases, with 8 bases of the junction left unmatched. The CDR3 is made up of 16 amino acids. Germline V lookup: CDR1 MGHRA, CDR2 YSYEKL. CDR3 nucleotides: TGCGCCAGCAGCCATGTTGCGGGGGACCTCACAGATACGCAGTATTTT. Translating it yields CASSHVAGDLTDTQYF.

This clonotype was detected many times. The CDR3 region is CASSLEGPYNEQFF. The CDR3 coding sequence is TGCGCCAGCAGCTTGGAAGGACCCTACAATGAGCAGTTCTTC. The chain links TRBV5-1 to TRBJ2-1; D is unresolved. The CDR3 has 14 residues. V was trimmed by 0 bases and J by 2 bases, leaving 6 bases between them. Germline CDR1 SGHRS, CDR2 YFSETQ. Full variable domain (rest looked up from reference TRBV5-1 and TRBJ2-1): KAGVTQTPRYLIKTRGQQVTLSCSPISGHRSVSWYQQTPGQGLQFLFEYFSETQRNKGNFPGRFSGRQFSNSRSEMNVSTLELGDSALYLCASSLEGPYNEQFFGPGTRLTVL.

The table lists this clonotype with many counts. The CDR3 spells CSVETNLQDEQFF. CDR3 nucleotides: TGCAGCGTTGAAACGAATCTACAGGATGAGCAGTTCTTC. The chain employs TRBV29-1 and TRBJ2-1, with D possibly TRBD1 on 5 matching bases. V lost 2 bases and J lost 8, with 13 bases in between. The CDR3 length is 13 residues. The germline V gene has CDR1 SQVTM and CDR2 ANQGSEA.

The gene calls are TRBV29-1 and TRBJ2-1; 11 bases line up with TRBD2. CDR1 SQVTM and CDR2 ANQGSEA come from the germline V gene. CDR3 length equals 13 residues. Trimming cost V 2 bases and J 14 bases; bases outside gene matches: 8. CDR3 sequence reads: CSVELLAGGSEFF. The CDR3 DNA reads TGCAGCGTTGAACTCCTAGCGGGGGGTTCGGAGTTCTTC.

The sample holds many counts of this clonotype. This rearrangement joins TRBV7-2 to TRBJ2-4; TRBD2 aligns across 10 bases. With 0 bases clipped from V and 6 bases from J, the junction kept 8 bases outside the gene matches. The germline gives CDR1 SGHTA, CDR2 FQGNSA. CDR3 size: 17 residues. CDR3 sequence reads: CASSLAASGSAVNIQYF. The DNA of the CDR3 is TGTGCCAGCAGCTTAGCGGCTAGCGGGAGTGCGGTAAACATTCAGTACTTC.

This clonotype was seen at least ten times. V gene TRBV6-1 combines with J gene TRBJ2-7, with D perhaps being TRBD1 or TRBD2 (7 bases each). CDR3 length: 15 residues. Germline V gene sequence: CDR1 MNHNS, CDR2 SASEGT. Trimming took off 4 bases at V and 5 bases at J, with 18 bases between the two ends. The CDR3 reads CASSAHRGGGDEQYF. For the CDR3, the DNA is TGTGCCAGCAGTGCCCACAGGGGAGGGGGTGACGAGCAGTACTTC.

This clonotype has ten or more counts. The chain is built from TRBV5-6 and TRBJ2-3, with D hard to call. Trimming removed 2 bases at V and 1 base at J, with 8 bases between. This CDR3 spans 14 amino acids. Germline V gene data show CDR1 as SGHDT and CDR2 as YYEEEE. This CDR3 reads CASSFRSRTDTQYF. The DNA of the CDR3 is TGTGCCAGCAGCTTTCGATCTCGCACAGATACGCAGTATTTT.

This clonotype was recorded many times. The chain links TRBV5-4 to TRBJ1-1; D is unclear. CDR3 length: 16 residues. CDR1 is SGHNT, CDR2 YYREEE, per germline (reference sequence). With 4 bases removed from V and 0 bases from J, the gap between germline ends came to 16 bases. CDR3 residues: CASSPGWVPMNTEAFF. In DNA form, the CDR3 reads TGTGCCAGCAGCCCGGGCTGGGTACCTATGAACACTGAAGCTTTCTTT.

This clonotype has a count of ten or more. The genes are TRBV6-5 and TRBJ2-1; TRBD2 matches at 7 bases. From germline, CDR1 is MNHEY and CDR2 SVGAGI. The CDR3 contains 16 residues. J was trimmed by 0 bases and V by 0 bases; bases with no gene match: 2. CDR3 DNA: TGTGCCAGCAGTTACTCTCGCGGGAGCTCCTACAATGAGCAGTTCTTC. Protein product: CASSYSRGSSYNEQFF.

This clonotype was seen repeatedly, ten times or more. The chain has TRBV3-1 and TRBJ1-1; weak D call: TRBD1 (6 bases). Germline-derived CDR1 and CDR2 are LGHDT and YNNKEL (reference sequence). The ends were cut back, 1 base at V and 0 bases at J, with 12 bases in the middle. CDR3 length: 16 amino acids. The chain's CDR3 is CASSQGDNGMNTEAFF. CDR3 sequence (DNA): TGTGCCAGCAGCCAAGGGGACAACGGGATGAACACTGAAGCTTTCTTT.

This clonotype was counted ten times or more. This chain connects TRBV6-6 to TRBJ1-4, with 7 bases matching TRBD1. Germline V gene data show CDR1 as MNHNY and CDR2 as SVGAGI (reference sequence). CDR3 length: 14 amino acids. The V gene end was trimmed by 5 bases and the J gene end by 8 bases; junction bases not matched to a gene: 8. CDR3 sequence reads: CASSRKQGREKLFF. The DNA for the CDR3 is TGTGCCAGCAGTCGAAAACAGGGGAGGGAAAAACTGTTTTTT.

V is TRBV12-3 or TRBV12-4 and J is TRBJ2-5; 7 bases fit TRBD1. The CDR3 covers 15 residues. V shed 5 bases and J 2 bases; nucleotides not matched to a gene: 8. The CDR3 loop is CASSVPGGKQETQYF. The CDR3 DNA sequence: TGTGCCAGCAGTGTACCAGGGGGAAAGCAAGAGACCCAGTACTTC.

With regard to this clonotype: With a much larger clone just one base away, this may be a read error. This sequence joins TRBV9 and TRBJ1-1, with D tentatively TRBD1 (6 bases). The germline V gene encodes CDR1 SGDLS and CDR2 YYNGEE. Trimming cost V 6 bases and J 3 bases, with 18 bases left between them. This CDR3 is 15 amino acids long. CDR3 DNA sequence: TGTGCCAGCATCCGGGGGGCCGCGGGGGACACTGAAGCTTTCTTT. As protein: CASIRGAAGDTEAFF.

This chain links TRBV6-5 with TRBJ1-3; unclear D gene. This CDR3 has 15 residues. The germline CDR1 and CDR2 sequences are MNHEY and SVGAGI. V was pared by 0 bases and J by 0 bases, with 6 bases between. The CDR3 nucleotides read TGTGCCAGCAGTTACTCCGGGAGCTCTGGAAACACCATATATTTT. It yields the protein CASSYSGSSGNTIYF.

This clonotype was detected ten times or more. The V and J genes are TRBV20-1 and TRBJ2-1; 9 bases align to TRBD2. The CDR3 consists of 13 residues. In germline, CDR1 is DFQATT, CDR2 SNEGSKA (reference sequence). The CDR3 spells CSAERGGAHEQFF. For the CDR3, the DNA is TGCAGCGCTGAACGCGGGGGGGCGCATGAGCAGTTCTTC.